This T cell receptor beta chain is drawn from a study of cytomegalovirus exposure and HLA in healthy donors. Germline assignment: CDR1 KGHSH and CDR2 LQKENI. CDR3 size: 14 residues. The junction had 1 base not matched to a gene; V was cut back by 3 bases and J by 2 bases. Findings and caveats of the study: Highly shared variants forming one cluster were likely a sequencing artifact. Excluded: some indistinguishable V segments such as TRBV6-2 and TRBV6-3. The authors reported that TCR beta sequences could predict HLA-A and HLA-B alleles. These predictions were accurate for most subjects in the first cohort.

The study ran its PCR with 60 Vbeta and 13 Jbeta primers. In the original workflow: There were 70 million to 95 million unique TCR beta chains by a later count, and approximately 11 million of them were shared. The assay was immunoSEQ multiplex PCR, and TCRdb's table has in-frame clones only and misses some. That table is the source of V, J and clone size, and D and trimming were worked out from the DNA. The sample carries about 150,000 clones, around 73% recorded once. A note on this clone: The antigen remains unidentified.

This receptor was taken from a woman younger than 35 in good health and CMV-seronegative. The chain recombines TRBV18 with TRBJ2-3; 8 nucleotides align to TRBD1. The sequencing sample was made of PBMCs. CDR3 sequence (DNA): TGTGCCAGCTCACCGGACAGGGCCACAGATACGCAGTATTTT. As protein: CASSPDRATDTQYF. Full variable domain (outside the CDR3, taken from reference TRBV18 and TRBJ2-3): NAGVMQNPRHLVRRRGQEARLRCSPMKGHSHVYWYRQLPEEGLKFMVYLQKENIIDESGMPKERFSAEFPKEGPSILRIQQVVRGDSAAYFCASSPDRATDTQYFGPGTRLTVL.